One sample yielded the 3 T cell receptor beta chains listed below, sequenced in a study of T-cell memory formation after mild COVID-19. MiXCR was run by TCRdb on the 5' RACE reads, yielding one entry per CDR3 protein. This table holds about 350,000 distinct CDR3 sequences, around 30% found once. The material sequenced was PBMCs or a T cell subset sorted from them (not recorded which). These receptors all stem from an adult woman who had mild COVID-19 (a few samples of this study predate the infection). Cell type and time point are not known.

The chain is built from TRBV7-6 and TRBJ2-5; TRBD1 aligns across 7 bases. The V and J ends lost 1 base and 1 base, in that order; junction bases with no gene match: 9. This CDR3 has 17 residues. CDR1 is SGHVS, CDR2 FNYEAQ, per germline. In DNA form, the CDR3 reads TGTGCCAGCAGCTTAGAACCTTGGGACAGCTTCCAAGAGACCCAGTACTTC. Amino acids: CASSLEPWDSFQETQYF. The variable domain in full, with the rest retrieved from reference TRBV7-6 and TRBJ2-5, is GAGVSQSPRYKVTKRGQDVALRCDPISGHVSLYWYRQALGQGPEFLTYFNYEAQQDKSGLPNDRFSAERPEGSISTLTIQRTEQRDSAMYRCASSLEPWDSFQETQYFGPGTRLLVL.

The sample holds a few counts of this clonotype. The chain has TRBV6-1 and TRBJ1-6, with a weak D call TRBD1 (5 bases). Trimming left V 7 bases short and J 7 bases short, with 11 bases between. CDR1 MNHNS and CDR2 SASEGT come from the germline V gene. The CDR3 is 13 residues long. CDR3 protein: CASKETENSPLHF. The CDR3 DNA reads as TGTGCCAGCAAGGAGACAGAGAATTCACCCCTCCACTTT.

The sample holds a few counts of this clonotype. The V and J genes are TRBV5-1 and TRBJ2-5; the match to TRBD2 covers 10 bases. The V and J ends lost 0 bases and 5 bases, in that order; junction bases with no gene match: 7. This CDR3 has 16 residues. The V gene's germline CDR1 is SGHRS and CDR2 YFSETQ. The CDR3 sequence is CASSLESSGRYETQYF. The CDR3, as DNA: TGCGCCAGCAGCTTGGAGAGTAGCGGGAGGTATGAGACCCAGTACTTC.